The rows below give T cell receptor beta chains drawn from one sample of a study of blood T cell repertoires in COVID-19. Sequenced by immunoSEQ multiplex PCR; TCRdb stores in-frame clones only, minus some. The sample records under 200,000 clones, approximately 80% being singletons. The sequenced sample consisted of PBMCs or T cells enriched from blood (not recorded which). Receptor source: a man aged 50 to 59 who had recovered from COVID-19. The CDR3 runs from the conserved cysteine through the conserved F or W. The order of the fields is clone size, J gene, D gene, V gene, CDR3 protein, CDR3 DNA. The D gene is left open where the match is weak. Where a row states a size, it is once, few, many or the class of an expanded clone; other rows omit it.

abundance: .; j_gene: TRBJ1-1; d_gene: TRBD1; v_gene: TRBV29-1; CDR3aa: CSVRGQLNTEAFF; CDR3nt: TGCAGCGTTAGGGGACAGCTGAACACTGAAGCTTTCTTT
abundance: .; j_gene: TRBJ1-1; d_gene: .; v_gene: TRBV3-1/TRBV3-2; CDR3aa: CASSQGGSTEAFF; CDR3nt: TGTGCCAGCAGCCAGGGAGGTAGCACTGAAGCTTTCTTT
abundance: .; j_gene: TRBJ2-7; d_gene: .; v_gene: TRBV7-2; CDR3aa: CASSSSGVGYEQYF; CDR3nt: TGTGCCAGCAGCTCATCAGGGGTGGGCTACGAGCAGTACTTC
abundance: .; j_gene: TRBJ1-5; d_gene: .; v_gene: TRBV19; CDR3aa: CASSIVFGGNQPQHF; CDR3nt: TGTGCCAGTAGTATAGTTTTCGGGGGGAATCAGCCCCAGCATTTT
abundance: .; j_gene: TRBJ2-7; d_gene: TRBD2; v_gene: TRBV5-1; CDR3aa: CASSPPGGTSEQYF; CDR3nt: TGCGCCAGCAGCCCCCCGGGGGGGACGAGCGAGCAGTACTTC
abundance: few; j_gene: TRBJ1-6; d_gene: .; v_gene: TRBV4-3; CDR3aa: CASSQDRQGSSPLHF; CDR3nt: TGCGCCAGCAGCCAAGATCGGCAGGGTAGTTCACCCCTCCACTTT
abundance: .; j_gene: TRBJ1-1; d_gene: .; v_gene: TRBV29-1; CDR3aa: CSVTQGRWTEAFF; CDR3nt: TGCAGCGTAACACAGGGAAGGTGGACTGAAGCTTTCTTT
abundance: .; j_gene: TRBJ1-6; d_gene: .; v_gene: TRBV2; CDR3aa: CASSAGQVRGNSPLHF; CDR3nt: TGTGCCAGCAGTGCCGGGCAGGTACGGGGTAATTCACCCCTCCACTTT
abundance: .; j_gene: TRBJ1-6; d_gene: TRBD1; v_gene: TRBV9; CDR3aa: CASGDSYNSPLHF; CDR3nt: TGTGCCAGCGGGGACAGCTATAATTCACCCCTCCACTTT
abundance: .; j_gene: TRBJ2-5; d_gene: TRBD2; v_gene: TRBV7-6; CDR3aa: CASSLVGRSGGSRETQYF; CDR3nt: TGTGCCAGCAGCCTAGTGGGTCGTAGCGGGGGGTCACGGGAGACCCAGTACTTC
abundance: .; j_gene: TRBJ2-5; d_gene: TRBD2; v_gene: TRBV9; CDR3aa: CASTPGGGPQETQYF; CDR3nt: TGTGCCAGCACCCCGGGGGGGGGCCCACAAGAGACCCAGTACTTC
abundance: .; j_gene: TRBJ1-6; d_gene: .; v_gene: TRBV5-1; CDR3aa: CASNWGQQNSPLHF; CDR3nt: TGCGCCAGTAACTGGGGGCAGCAAAATTCACCCCTCCACTTT
abundance: .; j_gene: TRBJ2-5; d_gene: .; v_gene: TRBV7-8; CDR3aa: CASSLGTPGKQTQYF; CDR3nt: TGTGCCAGCAGCTTAGGGACCCCAGGGAAGCAGACCCAGTACTTC
abundance: .; j_gene: TRBJ1-3; d_gene: .; v_gene: TRBV5-5; CDR3aa: CASSPLGTHSGNTIYF; CDR3nt: TGTGCCAGCAGCCCCCTAGGCACACACTCTGGAAACACCATATATTTT